These 2 T cell receptor beta chains share one sample of origin, sequenced in a study of a mutant IDH1 vaccine in newly diagnosed glioma. Described time point: baseline, week 1 (first vaccination visit). As to treatment: pre-vaccination baseline after standard-of-care therapy. Clones were sequenced by immunoSEQ multiplex PCR, and TCRdb holds only the in-frame ones, with some missing. The sample has about 51,000 clones, about three quarters seen once. The input for sequencing was PBMCs, taken from a glioma patient treated with radiotherapy, temozolomide or both. The receptors stem from a woman in her thirties or forties with glioma.

V is TRBV11-2 and J is TRBJ1-1; possible D gene TRBD1, 5 bases. V was trimmed by 1 base and J by 2 bases, leaving 14 bases between them. Germline loops: CDR1 SGHAT, CDR2 FQNNGV. The CDR3 consists of 16 residues. The chain's CDR3 is CASSLGRGAVNTEAFF. CDR3 nucleotide sequence: TGTGCCAGCAGCTTAGGCCGCGGGGCGGTAAACACTGAAGCTTTCTTT.

CDR3 bases: TGCGCCAGCAGCCCATCGACAGGAACCTACGAGCAGTACTTC. Protein product: CASSPSTGTYEQYF. The chain recombines TRBV5-1 with TRBJ2-7, with D possibly matching TRBD1 (6 bases). Germline CDR1 and CDR2: SGHRS and YFSETQ. V was trimmed by 4 bases and J by 2 bases, leaving 13 bases between them. The CDR3 contains 14 residues.